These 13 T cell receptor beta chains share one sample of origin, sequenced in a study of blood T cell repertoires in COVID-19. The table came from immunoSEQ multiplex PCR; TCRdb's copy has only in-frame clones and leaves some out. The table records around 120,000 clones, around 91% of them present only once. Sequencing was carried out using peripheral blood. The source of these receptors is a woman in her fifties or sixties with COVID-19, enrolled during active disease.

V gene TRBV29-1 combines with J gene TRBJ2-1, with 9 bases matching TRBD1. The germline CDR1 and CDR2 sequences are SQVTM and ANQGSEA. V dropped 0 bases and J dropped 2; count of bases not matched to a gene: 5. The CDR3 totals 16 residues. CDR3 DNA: TGCAGCGTTGAAGATCCTTGGGACAGGGCCTACAATGAGCAGTTCTTC. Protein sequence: CSVEDPWDRAYNEQFF.

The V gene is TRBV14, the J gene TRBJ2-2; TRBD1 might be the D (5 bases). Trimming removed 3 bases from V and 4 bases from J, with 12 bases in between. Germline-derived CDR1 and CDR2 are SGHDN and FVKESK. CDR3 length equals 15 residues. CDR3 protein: CASSQRRGGTGELFF. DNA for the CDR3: TGTGCCAGCAGCCAGAGAAGGGGTGGCACCGGGGAGCTGTTTTTT.

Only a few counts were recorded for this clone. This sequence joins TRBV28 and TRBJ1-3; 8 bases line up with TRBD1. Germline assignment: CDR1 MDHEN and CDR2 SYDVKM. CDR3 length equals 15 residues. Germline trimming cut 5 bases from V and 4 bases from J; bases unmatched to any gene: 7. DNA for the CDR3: TGTGCCAGCAGTACCGGACAGGGTTTCGGAAACACCATATATTTT. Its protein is CASSTGQGFGNTIYF.

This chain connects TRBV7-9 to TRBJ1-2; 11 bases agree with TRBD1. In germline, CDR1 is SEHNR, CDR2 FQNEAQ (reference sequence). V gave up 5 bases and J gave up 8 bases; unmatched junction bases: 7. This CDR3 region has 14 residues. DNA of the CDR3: TGTGCCAGCAGCAACCGGACAGGGGGCGGCGGCTACACCTTC. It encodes CASSNRTGGGGYTF.

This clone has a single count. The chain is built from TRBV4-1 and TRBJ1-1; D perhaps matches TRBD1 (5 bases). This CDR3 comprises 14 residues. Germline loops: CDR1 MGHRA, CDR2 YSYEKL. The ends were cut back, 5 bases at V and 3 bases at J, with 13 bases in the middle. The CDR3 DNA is TGCGCCAGCAGCTCGGCGTGGGGGGACACTGAAGCTTTCTTT. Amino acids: CASSSAWGDTEAFF.

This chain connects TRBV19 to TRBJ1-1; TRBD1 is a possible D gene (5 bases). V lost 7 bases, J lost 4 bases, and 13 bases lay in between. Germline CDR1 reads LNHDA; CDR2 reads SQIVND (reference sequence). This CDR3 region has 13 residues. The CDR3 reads CASTQGGATEAFF. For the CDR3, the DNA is TGTGCCAGTACCCAGGGAGGAGCCACTGAAGCTTTCTTT.

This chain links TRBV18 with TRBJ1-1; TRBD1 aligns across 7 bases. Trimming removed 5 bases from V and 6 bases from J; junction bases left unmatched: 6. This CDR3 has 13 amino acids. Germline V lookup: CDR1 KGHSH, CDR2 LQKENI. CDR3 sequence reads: CASSSQGRSEAFF. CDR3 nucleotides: TGTGCCAGCTCATCACAGGGGCGGTCTGAAGCTTTCTTT.

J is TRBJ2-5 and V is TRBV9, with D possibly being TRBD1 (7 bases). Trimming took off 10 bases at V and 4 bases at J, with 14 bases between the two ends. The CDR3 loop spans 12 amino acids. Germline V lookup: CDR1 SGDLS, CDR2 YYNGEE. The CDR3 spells CASQGGRETQYF. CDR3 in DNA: TGTGCCTCCCAGGGGGGCCGAGAGACCCAGTACTTC.

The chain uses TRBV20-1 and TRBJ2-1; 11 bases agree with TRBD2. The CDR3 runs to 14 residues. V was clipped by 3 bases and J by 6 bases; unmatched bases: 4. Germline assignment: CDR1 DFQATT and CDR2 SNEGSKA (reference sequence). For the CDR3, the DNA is TGCAGTGCTAGTATGGGGACTAGCGGCAATGAGCAGTTCTTC. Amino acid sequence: CSASMGTSGNEQFF.

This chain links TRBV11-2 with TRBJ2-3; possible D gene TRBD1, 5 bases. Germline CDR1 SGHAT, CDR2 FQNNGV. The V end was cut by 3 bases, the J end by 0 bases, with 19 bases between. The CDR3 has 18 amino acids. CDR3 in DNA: TGTGCCAGCAGCTTGGGGCCAAGGGCACCGACTAGCACAGATACGCAGTATTTT. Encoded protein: CASSLGPRAPTSTDTQYF.

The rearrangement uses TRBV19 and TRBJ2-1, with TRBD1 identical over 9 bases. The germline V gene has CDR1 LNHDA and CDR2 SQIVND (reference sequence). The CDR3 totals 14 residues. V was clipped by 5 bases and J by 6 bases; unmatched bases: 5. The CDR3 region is CASSLRDRVNEQFF. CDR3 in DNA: TGTGCCAGTAGTCTCCGGGACAGGGTCAATGAGCAGTTCTTC.

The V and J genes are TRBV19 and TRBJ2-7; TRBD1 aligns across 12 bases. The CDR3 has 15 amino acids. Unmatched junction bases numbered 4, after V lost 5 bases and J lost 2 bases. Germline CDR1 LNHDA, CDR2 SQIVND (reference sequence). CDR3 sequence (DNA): TGTGCCAGTAGTTCCGGGACAGGGGGCACCTACGAGCAGTACTTC. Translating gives CASSSGTGGTYEQYF.

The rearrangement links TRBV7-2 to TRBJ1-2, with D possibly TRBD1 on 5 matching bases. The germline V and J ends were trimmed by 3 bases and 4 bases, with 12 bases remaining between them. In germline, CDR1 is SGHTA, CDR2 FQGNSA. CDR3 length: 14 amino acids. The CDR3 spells CASSFSTGGYGYTF. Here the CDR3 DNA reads TGTGCCAGCAGCTTTTCCACCGGGGGCTATGGCTACACCTTC.